This TCR beta chain was profiled in a study of T cells in localized non-small cell lung cancer. Concerning this clone itself: Antigen: not known.

Whole-study results and caveats: One tumor region alone was sequenced, and heterogeneity therefore remains possible. Median roughly 57 top-100 tumor clones were shared with paired adjacent lung. Longer overall survival was linked to higher blood T cell density. Uninvolved adjacent lung showed the highest T cell clonality, exceeding tumor.

CDR1 is SGHNT and CDR2 is YYREEE in the germline V gene (reference sequence). The ends lost 1 base at V and 7 bases at J; junction bases unmatched: 6. The CDR3 runs to 16 residues. The method was immunoSEQ multiplex PCR; TCRdb's version includes in-frame clones alone and lacks a portion of them. The sample carries roughly 70,000 clones, 86% recorded once. The J gene is TRBJ2-2, the V gene TRBV5-4, with 11 nucleotides matching TRBD2. The TCR was taken from a male donor aged 60 or over with stage III squamous cell lung carcinoma. This specimen consisted of peripheral blood, obtained before any cancer treatment. The DNA for the CDR3 is TGTGCCAGCAGCTTGCTCGAACTAGCGGGGGTCGGGGAGCTGTTTTTT. This encodes CASSLLELAGVGELFF.